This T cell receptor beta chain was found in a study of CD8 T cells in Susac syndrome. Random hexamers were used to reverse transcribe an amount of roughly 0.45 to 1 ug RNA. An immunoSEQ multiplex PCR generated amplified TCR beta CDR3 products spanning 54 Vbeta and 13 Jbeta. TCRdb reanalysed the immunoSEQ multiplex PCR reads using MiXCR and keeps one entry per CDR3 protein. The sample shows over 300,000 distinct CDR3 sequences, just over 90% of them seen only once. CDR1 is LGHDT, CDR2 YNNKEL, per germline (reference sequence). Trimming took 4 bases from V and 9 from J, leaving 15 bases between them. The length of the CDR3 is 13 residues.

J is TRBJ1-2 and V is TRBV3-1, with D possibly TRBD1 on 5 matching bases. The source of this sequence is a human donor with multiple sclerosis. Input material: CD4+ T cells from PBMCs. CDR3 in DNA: TGTGCCAGCAGCCGGGCCCGGGACTCAAGCTACACCTTC. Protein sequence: CASSRARDSSYTF.